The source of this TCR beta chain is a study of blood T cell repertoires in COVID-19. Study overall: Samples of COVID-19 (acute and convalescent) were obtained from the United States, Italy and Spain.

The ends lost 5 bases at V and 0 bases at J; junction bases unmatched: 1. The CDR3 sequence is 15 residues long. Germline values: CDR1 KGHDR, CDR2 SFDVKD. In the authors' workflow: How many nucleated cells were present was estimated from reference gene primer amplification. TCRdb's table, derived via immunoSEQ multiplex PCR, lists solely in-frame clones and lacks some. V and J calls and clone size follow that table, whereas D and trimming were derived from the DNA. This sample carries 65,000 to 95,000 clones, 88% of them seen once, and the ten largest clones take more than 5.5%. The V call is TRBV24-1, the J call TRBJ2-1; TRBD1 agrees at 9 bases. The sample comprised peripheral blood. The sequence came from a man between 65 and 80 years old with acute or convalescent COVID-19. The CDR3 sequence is CATSVDRGSYNEQFF. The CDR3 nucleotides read TGTGCCACCAGTGTGGACAGGGGCTCCTACAATGAGCAGTTCTTC.